The 8 T cell receptor beta chains listed next were all sequenced from one sample in a study of blood T cell repertoires in COVID-19. Clones were read by immunoSEQ multiplex PCR, and TCRdb kept only the in-frame ones, dropping some. The sample holds a few hundred thousand clones, about nine tenths seen once. Sequenced input: peripheral blood. These receptors were obtained from a woman between 40 and 55 years old who had recovered from COVID-19.

The rearrangement joins TRBV5-1 to TRBJ1-2; 10 bases match TRBD1. CDR1 SGHRS and CDR2 YFSETQ come from the germline V gene. Losses at the gene ends were 3 bases for V and 3 bases for J; bases not matched to a gene: 2. The CDR3 runs to 14 residues. CDR3 sequence reads: CASSSGQGDYGYTF. The CDR3 DNA reads TGCGCCAGCAGCTCAGGACAGGGGGACTATGGCTACACCTTC.

The chain couples TRBV28 to TRBJ2-2; D gene ambiguous. V lost 8 bases to trimming and J lost 7 bases, with 17 bases between them. This CDR3 region has 14 residues. CDR1 and CDR2 from the germline V gene are MDHEN and SYDVKM. This CDR3 is CASGTPYTGGELFF. CDR3 coding DNA: TGTGCCAGCGGAACCCCTTATACGGGCGGGGAGCTGTTTTTT.

J is TRBJ2-2 and V is TRBV7-8, with TRBD1 matching 8 bases. The CDR3 has 18 amino acids. With V trimmed by 5 bases and J by 4 bases, 15 bases remained unmatched. Germline lookup yields CDR1 SGHVS and CDR2 FQNEAQ. CDR3 loop: CASSQNLGGRGRTGELFF. In nucleotides, the CDR3 is TGTGCCAGCAGCCAAAACCTCGGGGGCAGGGGGCGCACCGGGGAGCTGTTTTTT.

In its sample, this clone was seen a few times. This chain joins TRBV4-1 and TRBJ2-7; 10 positions agree with TRBD2. V shed 1 base, J shed 5 bases, and the junction held 5 bases outside the gene matches. CDR3 size: 15 residues. CDR1 and CDR2 from the germline V gene are MGHRA and YSYEKL. The CDR3 here is CASSQVPGLAHEQYF. Here the CDR3 DNA reads TGCGCCAGCAGCCAAGTCCCGGGACTAGCGCACGAGCAGTACTTC.

The V and J genes are TRBV11-3 and TRBJ2-3; TRBD1 matches 10 bases. Trimming at V came to 5 bases and at J to 5 bases, leaving 7 bases not matched to a gene. Germline V gene lookup returns CDR1 SGHNT and CDR2 YENEEA. This CDR3 has 15 residues. As DNA, the CDR3 is TGTGCCAGCAGCACAGGGACAGGGGATGTAGATACGCAGTATTTT. Amino acid sequence: CASSTGTGDVDTQYF.

The rearrangement uses TRBV11-3 and TRBJ1-2, with no clear D. The CDR3 consists of 13 residues. Trimming took off 5 bases at V and 7 bases at J, with 14 bases between the two ends. In germline, CDR1 is SGHNT, CDR2 YENEEA. This CDR3 is CASSQSVFGGYTF. CDR3 bases: TGTGCCAGCAGCCAATCGGTTTTTGGTGGCTACACCTTC.

The chain is built from TRBV6-5 and TRBJ1-1, with TRBD1 matching 7 bases. The J segment lost 1 base and the V segment lost 2 bases, leaving 4 bases of the junction unmatched. The germline CDR1 and CDR2 sequences are MNHEY and SVGAGI. This CDR3 is built from 15 residues. Written as DNA, the CDR3 is TGTGCCAGCAGTTACAAACAGGGGACGAACACTGAAGCTTTCTTT. This codes for CASSYKQGTNTEAFF.

The V call is TRBV29-1, the J call TRBJ1-3; D unclear. The V end lost 4 bases, the J end lost 2 bases, and 6 bases lay between the germline ends. The CDR3 is made up of 12 amino acids. Germline loops: CDR1 SQVTM, CDR2 ANQGSEA. In DNA, the CDR3 is TGCAGCGTTGTGTTAGCTGGAAACACCATATATTTT. Its translation: CSVVLAGNTIYF.